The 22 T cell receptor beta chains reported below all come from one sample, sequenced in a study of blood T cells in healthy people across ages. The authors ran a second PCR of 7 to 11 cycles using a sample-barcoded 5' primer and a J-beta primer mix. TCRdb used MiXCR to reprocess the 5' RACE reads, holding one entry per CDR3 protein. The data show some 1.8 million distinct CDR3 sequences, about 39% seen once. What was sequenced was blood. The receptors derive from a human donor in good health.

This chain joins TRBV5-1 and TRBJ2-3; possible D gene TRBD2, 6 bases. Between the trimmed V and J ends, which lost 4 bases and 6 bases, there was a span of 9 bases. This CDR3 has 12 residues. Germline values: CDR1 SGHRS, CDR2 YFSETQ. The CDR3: CASSGGFDTQYF. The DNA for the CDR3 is TGCGCCAGCAGCGGGGGGTTTGATACGCAGTATTTT. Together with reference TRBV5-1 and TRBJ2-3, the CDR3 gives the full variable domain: KAGVTQTPRYLIKTRGQQVTLSCSPISGHRSVSWYQQTPGQGLQFLFEYFSETQRNKGNFPGRFSGRQFSNSRSEMNVSTLELGDSALYLCASSGGFDTQYFGPGTRLTVL.

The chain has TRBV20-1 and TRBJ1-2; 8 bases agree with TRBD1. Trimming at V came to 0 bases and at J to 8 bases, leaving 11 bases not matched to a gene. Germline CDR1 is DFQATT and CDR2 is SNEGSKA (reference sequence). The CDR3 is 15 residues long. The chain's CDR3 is CSARDPQGAMRGYTF. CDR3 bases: TGCAGTGCTAGAGATCCCCAGGGGGCAATGAGGGGCTACACCTTC.

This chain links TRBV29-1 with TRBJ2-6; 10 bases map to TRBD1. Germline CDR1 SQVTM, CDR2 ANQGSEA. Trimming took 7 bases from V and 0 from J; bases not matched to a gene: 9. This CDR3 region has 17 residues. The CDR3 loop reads CSAVGDRGHSGANVLTF. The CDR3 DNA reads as TGCAGCGCCGTAGGGGACAGGGGTCACTCTGGGGCCAACGTCCTGACTTTC.

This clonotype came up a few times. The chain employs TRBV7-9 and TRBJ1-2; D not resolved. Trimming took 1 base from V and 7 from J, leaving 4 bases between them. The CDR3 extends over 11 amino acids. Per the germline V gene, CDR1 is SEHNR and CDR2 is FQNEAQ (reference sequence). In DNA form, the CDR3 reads TGTGCCAGCAGCTTAGAGGCTGGCTACACCTTC. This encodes CASSLEAGYTF. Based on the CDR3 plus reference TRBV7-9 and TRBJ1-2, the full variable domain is DTGVSQNPRHKITKRGQNVTFRCDPISEHNRLYWYRQTLGQGPEFLTYFQNEAQLEKSRLLSDRFSAERPKGSFSTLEIQRTEQGDSAMYLCASSLEAGYTFGSGTRLTVV.

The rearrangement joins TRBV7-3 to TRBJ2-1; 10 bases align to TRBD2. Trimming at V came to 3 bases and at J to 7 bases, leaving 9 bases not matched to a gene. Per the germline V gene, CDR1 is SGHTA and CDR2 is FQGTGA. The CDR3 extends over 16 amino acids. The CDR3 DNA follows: TGTGCCAGCAGCTTTAGTTTAAGCGGGGGGGGAAATGAGCAGTTCTTC. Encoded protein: CASSFSLSGGGNEQFF.

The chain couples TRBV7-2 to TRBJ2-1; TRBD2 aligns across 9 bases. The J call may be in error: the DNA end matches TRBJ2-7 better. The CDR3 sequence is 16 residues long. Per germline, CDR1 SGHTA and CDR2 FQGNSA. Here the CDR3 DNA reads TGTGCCAGCAGCTGGGGACTAGCCCCTCCCTACAATGAGCAGTACTTC. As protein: CASSWGLAPPYNEQYF.

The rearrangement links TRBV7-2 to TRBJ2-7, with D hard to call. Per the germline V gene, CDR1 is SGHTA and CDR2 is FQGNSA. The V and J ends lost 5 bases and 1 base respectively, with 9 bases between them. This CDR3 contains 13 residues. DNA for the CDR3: TGTGCCAGCAGCGCGACATATTCCTACGAGCAGTACTTC. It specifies CASSATYSYEQYF.

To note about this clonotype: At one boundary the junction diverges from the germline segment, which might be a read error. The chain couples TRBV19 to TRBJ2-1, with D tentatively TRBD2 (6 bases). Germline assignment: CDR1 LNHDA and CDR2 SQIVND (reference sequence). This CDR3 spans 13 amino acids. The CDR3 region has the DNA TGTGCCAGCAGTATGTGGGGGGATCATGAGCAGTTCTTC. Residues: CASSMWGDHEQFF.

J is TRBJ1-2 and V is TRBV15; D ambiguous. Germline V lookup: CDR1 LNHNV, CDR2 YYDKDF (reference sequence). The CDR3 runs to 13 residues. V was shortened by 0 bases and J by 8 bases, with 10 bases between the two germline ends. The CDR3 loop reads CATSRDQFIGYTF. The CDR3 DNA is TGTGCCACCAGCAGAGATCAATTTATCGGCTACACCTTC.

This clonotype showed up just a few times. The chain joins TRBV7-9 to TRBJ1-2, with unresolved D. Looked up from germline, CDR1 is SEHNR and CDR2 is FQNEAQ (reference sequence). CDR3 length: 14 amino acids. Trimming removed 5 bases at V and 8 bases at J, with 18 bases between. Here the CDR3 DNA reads TGTGCCAGCAGCACTCGGGCCACCTGGGGAGGCTACACCTTC. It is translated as CASSTRATWGGYTF.

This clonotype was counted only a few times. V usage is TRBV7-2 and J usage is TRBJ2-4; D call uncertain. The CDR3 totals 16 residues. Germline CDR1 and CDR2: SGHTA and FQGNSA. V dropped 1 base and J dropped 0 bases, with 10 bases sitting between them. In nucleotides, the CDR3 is TGTGCCAGCAGCTTAGGAACACTGGGAGCCAAAAACATTCAGTACTTC. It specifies CASSLGTLGAKNIQYF.

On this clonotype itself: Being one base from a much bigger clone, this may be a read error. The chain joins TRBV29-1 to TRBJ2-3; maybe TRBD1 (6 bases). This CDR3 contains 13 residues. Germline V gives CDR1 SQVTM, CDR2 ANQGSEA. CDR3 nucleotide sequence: TGCAGCGTGGACAGAGCTAGCACAGATACGCAGTGTTTT. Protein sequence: CSVDRASTDTQCF.

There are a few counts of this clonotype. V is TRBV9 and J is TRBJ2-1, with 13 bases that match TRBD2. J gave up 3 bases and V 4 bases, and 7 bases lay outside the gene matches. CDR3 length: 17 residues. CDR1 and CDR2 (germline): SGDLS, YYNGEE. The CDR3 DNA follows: TGTGCCAGCAGCACAGGACTAGCGGGGGACCTCTACAATGAGCAGTTCTTC. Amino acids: CASSTGLAGDLYNEQFF.

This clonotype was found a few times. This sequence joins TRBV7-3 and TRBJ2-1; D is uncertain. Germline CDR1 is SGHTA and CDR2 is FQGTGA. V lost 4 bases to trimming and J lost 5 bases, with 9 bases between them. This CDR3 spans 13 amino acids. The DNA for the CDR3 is TGTGCCAGCAGCTCCGAGACCCACAATGAGCAGTTCTTC. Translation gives CASSSETHNEQFF.

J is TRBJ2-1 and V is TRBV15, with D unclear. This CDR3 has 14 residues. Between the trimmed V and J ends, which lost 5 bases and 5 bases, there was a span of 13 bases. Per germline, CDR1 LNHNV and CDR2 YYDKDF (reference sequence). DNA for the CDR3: TGTGCCACCAGCCTTACCAGGCCAAACAATGAGCAGTTCTTC. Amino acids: CATSLTRPNNEQFF.

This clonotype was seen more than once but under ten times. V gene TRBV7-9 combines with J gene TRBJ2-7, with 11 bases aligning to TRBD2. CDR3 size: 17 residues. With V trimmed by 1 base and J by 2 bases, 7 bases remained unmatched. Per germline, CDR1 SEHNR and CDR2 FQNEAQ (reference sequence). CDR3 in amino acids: CASSLVPASGGTYEQYF. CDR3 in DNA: TGTGCCAGCAGCTTAGTGCCAGCTAGCGGGGGGACCTACGAGCAGTACTTC.

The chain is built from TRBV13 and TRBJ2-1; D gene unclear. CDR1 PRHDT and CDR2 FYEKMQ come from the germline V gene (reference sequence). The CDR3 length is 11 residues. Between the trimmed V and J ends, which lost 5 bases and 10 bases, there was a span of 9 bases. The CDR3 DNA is TGTGCCAGCAGCAGCGCCAGAGAGCAGTTCTTC. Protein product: CASSSAREQFF. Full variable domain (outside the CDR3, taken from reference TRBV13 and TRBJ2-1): AAGVIQSPRHLIKEKRETATLKCYPIPRHDTVYWYQQGPGQDPQFLISFYEKMQSDKGSIPDRFSAQQFSDYHSELNMSSLELGDSALYFCASSSAREQFFGPGTRLTVL.

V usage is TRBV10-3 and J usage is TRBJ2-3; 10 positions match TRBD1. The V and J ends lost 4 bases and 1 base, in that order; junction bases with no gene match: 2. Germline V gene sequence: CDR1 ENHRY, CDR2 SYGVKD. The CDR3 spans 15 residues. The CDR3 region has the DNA TGTGCCATCAGTGCCGGGACAGGGGGCACAGATACGCAGTATTTT. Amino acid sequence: CAISAGTGGTDTQYF.

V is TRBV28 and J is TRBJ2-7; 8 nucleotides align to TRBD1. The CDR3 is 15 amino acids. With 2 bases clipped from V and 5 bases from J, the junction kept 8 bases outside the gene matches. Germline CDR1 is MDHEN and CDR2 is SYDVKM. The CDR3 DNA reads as TGTGCCAGCAGTTTACCGACAGGGGCATTGGACGAGCAGTACTTC. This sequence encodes CASSLPTGALDEQYF.

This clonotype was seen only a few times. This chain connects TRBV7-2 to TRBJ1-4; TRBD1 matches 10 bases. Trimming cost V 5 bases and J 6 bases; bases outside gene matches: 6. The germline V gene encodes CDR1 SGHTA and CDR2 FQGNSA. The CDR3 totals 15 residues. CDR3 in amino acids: CASSHWDRGYEKLFF. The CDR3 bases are TGTGCCAGCAGCCATTGGGACAGGGGATATGAAAAACTGTTTTTT.

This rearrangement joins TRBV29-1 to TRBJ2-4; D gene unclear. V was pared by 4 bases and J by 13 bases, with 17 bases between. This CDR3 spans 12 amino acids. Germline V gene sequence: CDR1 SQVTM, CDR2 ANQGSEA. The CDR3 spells CSVGRFRNEQYF. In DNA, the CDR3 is TGCAGCGTTGGCAGGTTCCGCAATGAGCAGTACTTC.

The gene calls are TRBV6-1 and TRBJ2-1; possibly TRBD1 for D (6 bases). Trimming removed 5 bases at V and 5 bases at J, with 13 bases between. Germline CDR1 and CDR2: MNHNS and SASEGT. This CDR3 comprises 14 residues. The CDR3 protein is CASSNLRQDNEQFF. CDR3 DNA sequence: TGTGCCAGCAGTAACCTGCGACAGGACAATGAGCAGTTCTTC.